These 2 T cell receptor beta chains share one sample of origin, sequenced in a study of cytomegalovirus exposure and HLA in healthy donors. PCR involved 60 Vbeta and 13 Jbeta primers. TCRdb's copy holds only in-frame clones and misses some; the assay was immunoSEQ multiplex PCR. The table records over 70,000 clones, about two thirds of them present only once. The sample consisted of PBMCs. All receptors come from a man between 35 and 55 years old in good health and CMV-seropositive.

The rearrangement uses TRBV4-1 and TRBJ2-6; unclear D gene. In germline, CDR1 is MGHRA, CDR2 YSYEKL. V gave up 0 bases and J gave up 0 bases, with 6 bases separating them. CDR3 length: 16 amino acids. The CDR3 DNA reads TGCGCCAGCAGCCAAGAACAAGACTCTGGGGCCAACGTCCTGACTTTC. It codes for CASSQEQDSGANVLTF.

The genes are TRBV6-5 and TRBJ1-1; D ambiguous. V was clipped by 2 bases and J by 1 base, with 14 bases between them. Germline V gene sequence: CDR1 MNHEY, CDR2 SVGAGI. The CDR3 consists of 16 residues. CDR3 bases: TGTGCCAGCAGTTACACTGGAGCGACGGAGAACACTGAAGCTTTCTTT. Translated: CASSYTGATENTEAFF.